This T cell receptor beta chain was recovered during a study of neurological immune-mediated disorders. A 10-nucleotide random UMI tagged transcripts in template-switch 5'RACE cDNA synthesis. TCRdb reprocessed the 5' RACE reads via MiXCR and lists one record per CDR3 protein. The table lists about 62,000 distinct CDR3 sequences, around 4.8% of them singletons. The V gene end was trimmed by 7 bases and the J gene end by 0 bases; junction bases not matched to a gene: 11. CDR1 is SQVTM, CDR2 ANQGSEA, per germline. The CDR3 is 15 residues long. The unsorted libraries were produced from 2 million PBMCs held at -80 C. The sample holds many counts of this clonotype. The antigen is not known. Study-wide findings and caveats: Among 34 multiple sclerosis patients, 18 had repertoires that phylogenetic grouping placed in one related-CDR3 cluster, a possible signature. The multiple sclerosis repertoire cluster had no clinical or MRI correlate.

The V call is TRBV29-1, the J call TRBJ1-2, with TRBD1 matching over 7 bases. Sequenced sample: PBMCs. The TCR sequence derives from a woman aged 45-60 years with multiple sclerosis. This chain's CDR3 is CSAIDRDRANYGYTF. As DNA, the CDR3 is TGCAGCGCCATCGACCGGGACAGAGCTAACTATGGCTACACCTTC. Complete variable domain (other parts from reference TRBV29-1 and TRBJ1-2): SAVISQKPSRDICQRGTSLTIQCQVDSQVTMMFWYRQQPGQSLTLIATANQGSEATYESGFVIDKFPISRPNLTFSTLTVSNMSPEDSSIYLCSAIDRDRANYGYTFGSGTRLTVV.